This T cell receptor (beta chain) is from a study of blood T cell repertoires in COVID-19. Overall study context: Italy, Spain and the United States were the sources of the convalescent and acute COVID-19 samples. PBMCs, B-cell-depleted T cells, or T cells were the source of the cDNA or gDNA that made up the material.

This clone was picked up many times. In the authors' methods: Reference gene primer amplification gave estimated nucleated cell counts. Some clones are missing from TCRdb's copy, which holds only in-frame ones; the method was immunoSEQ multiplex PCR. V and J calls and clone size are given by that table; D and trimming were obtained from the DNA. The table lists under 130,000 clones, about 75% of them singletons. CDR1 and CDR2 from the germline V gene are SGDLS and YYNGEE. CDR3 length: 13 amino acids. Deletions cut 2 bases from V and 3 bases from J, with 8 bases between. The chain is built from TRBV9 and TRBJ1-2; D remains unclear. This sequence originates from a woman in her 70s with acute or convalescent COVID-19. The material sequenced was peripheral blood. Here the CDR3 reads CASSVLEYYGYTF. For the CDR3, the DNA is TGTGCCAGCAGCGTCCTTGAGTACTATGGCTACACCTTC.